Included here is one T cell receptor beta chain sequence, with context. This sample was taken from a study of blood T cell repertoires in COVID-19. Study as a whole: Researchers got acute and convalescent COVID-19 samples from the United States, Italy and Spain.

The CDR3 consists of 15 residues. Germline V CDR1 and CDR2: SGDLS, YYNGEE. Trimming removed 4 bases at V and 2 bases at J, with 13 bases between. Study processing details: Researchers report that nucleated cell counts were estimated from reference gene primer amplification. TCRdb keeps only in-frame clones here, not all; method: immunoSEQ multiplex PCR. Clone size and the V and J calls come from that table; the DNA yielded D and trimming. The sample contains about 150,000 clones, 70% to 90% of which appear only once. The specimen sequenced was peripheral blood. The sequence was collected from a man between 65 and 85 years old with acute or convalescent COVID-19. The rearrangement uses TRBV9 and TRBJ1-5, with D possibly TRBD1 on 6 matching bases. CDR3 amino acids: CASSPPGDGNQPQHF. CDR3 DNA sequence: TGTGCCAGCAGCCCCCCAGGGGATGGCAATCAGCCCCAGCATTTT. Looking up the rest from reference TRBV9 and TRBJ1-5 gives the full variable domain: DSGVTQTPKHLITATGQRVTLRCSPRSGDLSVYWYQQSLDQGLQFLIQYYNGEERAKGNILERFSAQQFPDLHSELNLSSLELGDSALYFCASSPPGDGNQPQHFGDGTRLSIL.